A selection of T cell receptor beta chains follows, all from one sample in a study of T cells in tumors after PD-1 blockade. Assay: immunoSEQ multiplex PCR; the TCRdb copy retains only in-frame clones and omits some. The sample lists 55,000 to 70,000 clones, around 80% seen once, with around an eighth in the top ten. The sample in question was PBMCs, obtained before anti-PD-1 treatment. These receptors were taken from a human donor with basal cell carcinoma. The CDR3 runs from the conserved cysteine through the conserved F or W. D genes are given only for firm matches. Not all rows give a size; the values are once, few, many and, for expanded clones, a class.

clone_size d_call j_call v_call cdr3_aa cdr3_nt
. TRBD2 TRBJ2-3 TRBV9 CASSVDATSGGAVGTQYF TGTGCCAGCAGCGTAGACGCAACTAGCGGGGGGGCCGTTGGGACGCAGTATTTT
. . TRBJ2-2 TRBV7-9 CASSLGGAGELFF TGTGCCAGCAGCTTAGGCGGGGCCGGGGAGCTGTTTTTT
. . TRBJ1-1 TRBV7-3 CASSAVVGANTEAFF TGTGCCAGCAGCGCCGTGGTAGGGGCGAACACTGAAGCTTTCTTT
. . TRBJ1-1 TRBV7-8 CASSYIDPTMNTEAFF TGTGCCAGCAGCTACATCGATCCGACAATGAACACTGAAGCTTTCTTT
. TRBD2 TRBJ2-7 TRBV6-5 CASSLYPSGEYEQYF TGTGCCAGCAGTTTGTACCCTAGCGGGGAATACGAGCAGTACTTC
. . TRBJ2-3 TRBV7-9 CASSSVDTQYF TGTGCCAGCAGTTCGGTAGATACGCAGTATTTT
. TRBD1 TRBJ1-4 TRBV29-1 CSVDEGTGGGRKLFF TGCAGCGTTGACGAGGGGACAGGGGGCGGAAGAAAACTGTTTTTT
. . TRBJ2-1 TRBV5-6 CASSFFGVGEQFF TGTGCCAGCAGCTTCTTCGGGGTGGGGGAGCAGTTCTTC
. . TRBJ1-2 TRBV19 CASSIVQGYGYTF TGTGCCAGTAGTATAGTCCAGGGATATGGCTACACCTTC
. . TRBJ1-1 TRBV18 CASSLGTGRANTEAFF TGTGCCAGCTCACTAGGGACGGGGAGGGCGAACACTGAAGCTTTCTTT
. . TRBJ2-5 TRBV13 CASSLAVQETQYF TGTGCCAGCAGCTTAGCGGTTCAAGAGACCCAGTACTTC
. TRBD1 TRBJ2-1 TRBV29-1 CSVGGQGNEQFF TGCAGCGTTGGTGGACAGGGCAATGAGCAGTTCTTC
. . TRBJ1-6 TRBV6-1 CASSEAGSPLHF TGTGCCAGCAGTGAAGCGGGGTCACCCCTCCACTTT
. . TRBJ1-2 TRBV18 CASSQAGLEEYGYTF TGTGCCAGCTCCCAGGCGGGGCTTGAGGAATATGGCTACACCTTC
. . TRBJ1-1 TRBV7-6 CASSPKGETEAFF TGTGCCAGCAGCCCCAAAGGGGAAACTGAAGCTTTCTTT
. . TRBJ2-4 TRBV7-3 CASSLTGDYIQYF TGTGCCAGCAGCTTAACGGGGGATTACATTCAGTACTTC
many . TRBJ2-7 TRBV19 CASSISGTSEQYF TGTGCCAGTAGTATTTCAGGGACCTCGGAGCAGTACTTC
. TRBD2 TRBJ2-5 TRBV7-3 CASSEAGGIRETQYF TGTGCCAGCAGTGAGGCGGGGGGCATTAGGGAGACCCAGTACTTC
. . TRBJ2-7 TRBV27 CASRRTGRNEQYF TGTGCCAGCAGGCGAACAGGGAGAAACGAGCAGTACTTC
. TRBD2 TRBJ2-1 TRBV2 CASFQERGVNEQFF TGTGCCAGTTTTCAGGAGCGGGGGGTCAATGAGCAGTTCTTC
. . TRBJ1-4 TRBV10-1 CASSERGADEKLFF TGCGCCAGCAGTGAGAGGGGAGCGGATGAAAAACTGTTTTTT
. . TRBJ1-1 TRBV15 CATSRPTGVVNTEAFF TGTGCCACCAGCAGACCCACGGGTGTTGTGAACACTGAAGCTTTCTTT
. . TRBJ2-6 TRBV27 CASSLDGANVLTF TGTGCCAGCAGTTTGGACGGGGCCAACGTCCTGACTTTC
once . TRBJ1-1 TRBV5-1 CASSLVAKPNTEAFF TGCGCCAGCAGCCTCGTGGCGAAACCGAACACTGAAGCTTTCTTT
. . TRBJ2-1 TRBV5-1 CASSLDSSRNNEQFF TGCGCCAGCAGCTTGGATTCTAGTCGAAACAATGAGCAGTTCTTC
. TRBD1 TRBJ1-2 TRBV7-9 CASSPDRPGGYTF TGTGCCAGCAGCCCGGACAGGCCCGGTGGCTACACCTTC
. TRBD2 TRBJ2-3 TRBV5-1 CASSLSGGGTDTQYF TGCGCCAGCAGCTTGTCCGGCGGGGGGACAGATACGCAGTATTTT
. TRBD2 TRBJ2-1 TRBV19 CASSRDGTSGGGEQFF TGTGCCAGTAGTAGAGACGGGACTAGCGGGGGTGGTGAGCAGTTCTTC
. . TRBJ1-2 TRBV19 CASSARGPSGGYTF TGTGCCAGTAGCGCCCGGGGCCCCTCTGGGGGCTACACCTTC
. TRBD2 TRBJ2-1 TRBV5-4 CASSRSRGGLYEQFF TGTGCCAGCAGCCGTTCGCGGGGGGGCCTCTATGAGCAGTTCTTC
. TRBD1 TRBJ1-1 TRBV5-1 CASRLTGAEAFF TGCGCCAGCAGGTTGACAGGGGCCGAAGCTTTCTTT
. . TRBJ1-2 TRBV19 CASSIGTDYYGYTF TGTGCCAGTAGTATAGGGACAGACTACTATGGCTACACCTTC
. TRBD2 TRBJ2-5 TRBV19 CASSISSGGLETQYF TGTGCCAGTAGTATCTCTAGCGGGGGTTTAGAGACCCAGTACTTC
. . TRBJ1-5 TRBV4-2 CASSQAGTPNQPQHF TGTGCCAGCAGCCAAGCCGGGACACCAAATCAGCCCCAGCATTTT
. . TRBJ1-3 TRBV7-9 CASSPPVRSYSGNTIYF TGTGCCAGCAGCCCCCCCGTTAGGTCTTACTCTGGAAACACCATATATTTT
few . TRBJ2-3 TRBV12-5 CASGLYGHNTQYF TGTGCTAGTGGTTTATACGGTCACAATACGCAGTATTTT
. . TRBJ2-2 TRBV7-9 CASSLNSPIDGELFF TGTGCCAGCAGCTTAAACAGCCCAATCGACGGGGAGCTGTTTTTT
. TRBD1 TRBJ2-5 TRBV5-1 CASRSGTGPLTQYF TGCGCCAGCAGGTCCGGGACAGGCCCATTGACCCAGTACTTC
. . TRBJ1-2 TRBV30 CAWLDSYGYTF TGTGCCTGGCTAGACAGCTATGGCTACACCTTC
. . TRBJ2-1 TRBV6-5 CASSSDWSSYNEQFF TGTGCCAGCAGTTCCGACTGGAGCTCCTACAATGAGCAGTTCTTC
few . TRBJ1-1 TRBV14 CASSQVLGAEAFF TGTGCCAGCAGCCAAGTCCTAGGCGCTGAAGCTTTCTTT
. . TRBJ1-1 TRBV30 CAATLGRNTEAFF TGTGCCGCCACGCTGGGAAGGAACACTGAAGCTTTCTTT
. . TRBJ2-2 TRBV7-9 CASSIPGVRGGELFF TGTGCCAGCAGCATCCCTGGGGTCCGGGGCGGGGAGCTGTTTTTT
. TRBD1 TRBJ1-2 TRBV29-1 CSADDTGGDYGYTF TGCAGCGCCGATGATACAGGGGGGGACTATGGCTACACCTTC
. TRBD2 TRBJ2-7 TRBV9 CASSPTGGASYEQYF TGTGCCAGCAGCCCGACCGGGGGGGCATCCTACGAGCAGTACTTC
. . TRBJ1-6 TRBV6-4 CASSGRRSPLHF TGTGCCAGCAGTGGGCGGCGGTCACCCCTCCACTTT
medium-sized . TRBJ1-1 TRBV30 CAGGVEAFF TGTGCCGGGGGAGTTGAAGCTTTCTTT
. . TRBJ2-7 TRBV5-8 CASSSGRYEQYF TGTGCCAGCAGCTCAGGGAGGTACGAGCAGTACTTC
. TRBD1 TRBJ2-7 TRBV6-5 CASWGREGAKYEQYF TGTGCCAGCTGGGGTCGCGAGGGGGCGAAATACGAGCAGTACTTC
few TRBD2 TRBJ2-3 TRBV7-3 CASSLRPGLAGATDTQYF TGTGCCAGCAGCTTACGTCCGGGACTAGCGGGGGCAACAGATACGCAGTATTTT
. . TRBJ1-5 TRBV10-2 CASSDGAAYNQPQHF TGCGCCAGCAGTGACGGTGCAGCCTACAATCAGCCCCAGCATTTT